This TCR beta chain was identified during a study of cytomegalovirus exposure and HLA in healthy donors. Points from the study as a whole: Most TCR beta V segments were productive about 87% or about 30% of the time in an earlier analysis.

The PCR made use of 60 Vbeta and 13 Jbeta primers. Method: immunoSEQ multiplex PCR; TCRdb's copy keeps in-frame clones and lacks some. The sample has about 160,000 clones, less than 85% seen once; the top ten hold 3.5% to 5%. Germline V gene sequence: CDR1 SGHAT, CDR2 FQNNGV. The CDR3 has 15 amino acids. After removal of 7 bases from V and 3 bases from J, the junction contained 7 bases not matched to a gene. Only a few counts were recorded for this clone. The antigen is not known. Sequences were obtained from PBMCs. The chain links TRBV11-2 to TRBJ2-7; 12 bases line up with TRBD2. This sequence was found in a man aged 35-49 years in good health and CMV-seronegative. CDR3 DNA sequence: TGTGCCAGCAACGTACTAGCGGGGGGTTTCTACGAGCAGTACTTC. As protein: CASNVLAGGFYEQYF.